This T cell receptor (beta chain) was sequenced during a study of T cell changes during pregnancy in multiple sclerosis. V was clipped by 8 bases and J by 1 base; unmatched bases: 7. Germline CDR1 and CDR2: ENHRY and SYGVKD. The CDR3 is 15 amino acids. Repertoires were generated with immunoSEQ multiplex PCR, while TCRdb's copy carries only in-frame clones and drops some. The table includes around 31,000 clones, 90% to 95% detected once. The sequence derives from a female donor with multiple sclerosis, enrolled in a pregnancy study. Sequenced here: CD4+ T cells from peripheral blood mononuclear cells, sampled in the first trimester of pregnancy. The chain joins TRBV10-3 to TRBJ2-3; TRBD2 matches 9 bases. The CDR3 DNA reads TGTGCCATCGGGTCCCAGCGGGGGGGCACAGATACGCAGTATTTT. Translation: CAIGSQRGGTDTQYF.